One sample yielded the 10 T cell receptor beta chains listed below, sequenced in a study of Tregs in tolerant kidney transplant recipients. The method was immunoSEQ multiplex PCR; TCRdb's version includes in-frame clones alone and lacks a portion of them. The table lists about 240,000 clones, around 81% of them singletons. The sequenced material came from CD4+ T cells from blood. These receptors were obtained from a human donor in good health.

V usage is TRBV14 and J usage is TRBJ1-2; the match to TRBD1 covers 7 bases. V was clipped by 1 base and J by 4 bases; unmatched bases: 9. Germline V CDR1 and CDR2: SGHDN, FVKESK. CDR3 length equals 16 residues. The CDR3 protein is CASSQARTGVSYGYTF. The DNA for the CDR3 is TGTGCCAGCAGCCAAGCCCGGACAGGAGTAAGCTATGGCTACACCTTC.

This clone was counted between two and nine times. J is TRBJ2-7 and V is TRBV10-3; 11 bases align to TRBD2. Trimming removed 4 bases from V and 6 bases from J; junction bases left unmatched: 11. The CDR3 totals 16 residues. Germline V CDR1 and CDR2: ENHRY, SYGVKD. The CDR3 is CAISGHGSGGGGEQYF. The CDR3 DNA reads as TGTGCCATCAGTGGACACGGTAGCGGGGGGGGTGGCGAGCAGTACTTC.

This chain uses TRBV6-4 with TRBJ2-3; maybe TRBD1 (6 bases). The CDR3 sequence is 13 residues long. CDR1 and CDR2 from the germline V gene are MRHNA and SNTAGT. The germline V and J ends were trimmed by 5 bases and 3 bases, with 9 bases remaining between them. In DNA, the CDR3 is TGTGCCAGCAGTCCACAGGGTACAGATACGCAGTATTTT. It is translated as CASSPQGTDTQYF.

This CDR3 reads CASTQGGAGLSNQPQHF. CDR3 DNA sequence: TGCGCCAGCACTCAAGGTGGGGCCGGGCTTAGCAATCAGCCCCAGCATTTT. V usage is TRBV4-1 and J usage is TRBJ1-5, with D tentatively TRBD1 (5 bases). Trimming shortened V by 7 bases and J by 0 bases, and 19 bases separated the two germline ends. The CDR3 length is 17 residues. Per the germline V gene, CDR1 is MGHRA and CDR2 is YSYEKL.

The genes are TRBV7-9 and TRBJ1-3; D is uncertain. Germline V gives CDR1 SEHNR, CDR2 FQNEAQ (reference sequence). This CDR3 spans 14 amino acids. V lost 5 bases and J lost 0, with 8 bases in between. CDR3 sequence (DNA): TGTGCCAGCAGCAACCAAGCCTCTGGAAACACCATATATTTT. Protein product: CASSNQASGNTIYF.

The DNA for the CDR3 is TGTGCCAGCAGCCGACTAGCGGGAGGCTCCTACGAGCAGTACTTC. This gives the protein CASSRLAGGSYEQYF. J is TRBJ2-7 and V is TRBV7-8; 13 bases agree with TRBD2. V lost 5 bases to trimming and J lost 0 bases; unmatched junction nucleotides: 1. Looked up from germline, CDR1 is SGHVS and CDR2 is FQNEAQ. The CDR3 is 15 amino acids. Full variable domain (rest looked up from reference TRBV7-8 and TRBJ2-7): GAGVSQSPRYKVAKRGQDVALRCDPISGHVSLFWYQQALGQGPEFLTYFQNEAQLDKSGLPSDRFFAERPEGSVSTLKIQRTQQEDSAVYLCASSRLAGGSYEQYFGPGTRLTVT.

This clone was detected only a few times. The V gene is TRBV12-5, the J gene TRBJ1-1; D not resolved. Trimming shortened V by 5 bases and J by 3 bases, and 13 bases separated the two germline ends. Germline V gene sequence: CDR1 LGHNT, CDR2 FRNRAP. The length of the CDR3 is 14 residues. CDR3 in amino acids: CASGKTRLDTEAFF. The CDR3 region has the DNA TGTGCTAGTGGTAAGACACGGTTAGACACTGAAGCTTTCTTT.

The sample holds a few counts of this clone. The CDR3 is CASSLWGTSGENIQYF. The CDR3 coding sequence is TGTGCCAGCAGTTTATGGGGGACTAGCGGAGAAAACATTCAGTACTTC. The chain combines TRBV28 with TRBJ2-4; 11 nucleotides line up with TRBD2. CDR1 and CDR2 (germline): MDHEN, SYDVKM. This CDR3 is 16 amino acids long. Trimming took 0 bases from V and 5 from J; bases not matched to a gene: 3.

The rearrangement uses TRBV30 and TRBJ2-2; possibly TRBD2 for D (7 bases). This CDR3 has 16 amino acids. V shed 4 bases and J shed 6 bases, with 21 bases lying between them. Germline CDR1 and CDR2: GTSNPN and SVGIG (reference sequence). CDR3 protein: CAWKGGGVTRAGELFF. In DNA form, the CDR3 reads TGTGCCTGGAAAGGGGGAGGGGTGACGAGGGCCGGGGAGCTGTTTTTT.

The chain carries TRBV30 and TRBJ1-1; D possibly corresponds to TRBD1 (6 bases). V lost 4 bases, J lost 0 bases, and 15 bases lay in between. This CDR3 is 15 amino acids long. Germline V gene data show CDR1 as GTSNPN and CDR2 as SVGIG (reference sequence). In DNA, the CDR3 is TGTGCCTGGACCACAGGGAAGGGGGTGAACACTGAAGCTTTCTTT. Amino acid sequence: CAWTTGKGVNTEAFF.